These 18 T cell receptor beta chains came from one sample sequenced in a study of shared clonotypes between healthy human individuals. TCRdb keeps only in-frame clones here, not all; method: immunoSEQ multiplex PCR. The sample carries about 2.2 million clones, 80% to 95% recorded once. CD45RO negativity and positive selection for CCR7 defined naive CD8 cells, a population that excluded terminally differentiated effector memory CD45RA+ cells. Input material: naive CD8+ T cells from PBMCs. The origin of the receptors is a man between 18 and 29 years old in good health. Some clones in this sample may be carry-over from other donors' samples.

V usage is TRBV4-3 and J usage is TRBJ2-5, with 7 positions matching TRBD2. V shed 1 base, J shed 5 bases, and the junction held 10 bases outside the gene matches. The CDR3 totals 16 residues. The germline CDR1 and CDR2 sequences are LGHNA and YSLEER. The CDR3 sequence: CASSQGGEGLTETQYF. CDR3 DNA: TGCGCCAGCAGCCAAGGGGGGGAGGGGTTGACGGAGACCCAGTACTTC.

The V and J genes are TRBV18 and TRBJ2-5; 8 nucleotides match TRBD2. The CDR3 sequence is 15 residues long. CDR1 and CDR2 (germline): KGHSH, LQKENI. The J segment lost 3 bases and the V segment lost 6 bases, leaving 9 bases of the junction unmatched. The CDR3 protein is CASSRGLVGEETQYF. CDR3 coding DNA: TGTGCCAGCTCGCGGGGACTAGTTGGGGAAGAGACCCAGTACTTC.

This clone was seen only once. CDR3 region: CAISAGRGMTDTQYF. DNA for the CDR3: TGTGCCATCAGTGCTGGCAGGGGGATGACAGATACGCAGTATTTT. This chain links TRBV10-3 with TRBJ2-3, with 7 bases fitting TRBD1. Germline V lookup: CDR1 ENHRY, CDR2 SYGVKD. V was clipped by 4 bases and J by 3 bases; unmatched bases: 7. The CDR3 length is 15 residues.

This chain joins TRBV19 and TRBJ1-1; D not certain. Trimming left V 3 bases short and J 1 base short, with 12 bases between. The CDR3 spans 15 residues. Germline lookup yields CDR1 LNHDA and CDR2 SQIVND (reference sequence). For the CDR3, the DNA is TGTGCCAGTAGTATTGTAGGGCAACGGAACACTGAAGCTTTCTTT. This sequence encodes CASSIVGQRNTEAFF.

This clone was detected only once. The CDR3 bases are TGTGCCAGTAGTACCCGGGACGGACCCTATGGCTACACCTTC. Translation gives CASSTRDGPYGYTF. The chain couples TRBV19 to TRBJ1-2; weak D call: TRBD1 (5 bases). Germline assignment: CDR1 LNHDA and CDR2 SQIVND (reference sequence). The CDR3 spans 14 residues. The V end was cut by 4 bases, the J end by 4 bases, with 13 bases between.

The chain carries TRBV27 and TRBJ2-1, with no clear D. Germline CDR1 reads MNHEY; CDR2 reads SMNVEV (reference sequence). The CDR3 has 12 residues. The V end was cut by 7 bases, the J end by 9 bases, with 13 bases between. The CDR3 loop is CASKSLAGEQFF. As DNA, the CDR3 is TGTGCCAGCAAAAGTCTGGCTGGTGAGCAGTTCTTC.

J is TRBJ2-7 and V is TRBV5-6; D gene uncertain. This CDR3 has 11 amino acids. V was pared by 1 base and J by 5 bases, with 4 bases between. Per germline, CDR1 SGHDT and CDR2 YYEEEE. The CDR3 region has the DNA TGTGCCAGCAGCTTGCTCGACGAGCAGTACTTC. Protein product: CASSLLDEQYF.

This chain joins TRBV9 and TRBJ2-7, with TRBD2 as a possible D gene (6 bases). This CDR3 region has 15 residues. V was clipped by 3 bases and J by 0 bases, with 13 bases between them. In germline, CDR1 is SGDLS, CDR2 YYNGEE. The CDR3 reads CASSADPGSSYEQYF. The CDR3 bases are TGTGCCAGCAGCGCCGACCCCGGGAGCTCCTACGAGCAGTACTTC.

A word on this clone: A junction end diverges from the germline sequence, so it may reflect a read error. This rearrangement joins TRBV11-2 to TRBJ2-7, with D unresolved. Germline CDR1 and CDR2: SGHAT and FQNNGV. This CDR3 is 14 amino acids long. The CDR3 coding sequence is TGTGCCAGCAGCTTAGAGGTGTCCGGCCGGTATCCTTTCTTC. It is translated as CASSLEVSGRYPFF.

The genes are TRBV9 and TRBJ2-3; D is undetermined. The CDR3 is 16 amino acids. The V gene lost 5 bases and the J gene lost 1 base, with 17 bases spanning the gap. Germline assignment: CDR1 SGDLS and CDR2 YYNGEE. CDR3 residues: CASSETGVFRTDTQYF. For the CDR3, the DNA is TGTGCCAGCAGTGAGACCGGCGTCTTCCGCACAGATACGCAGTATTTT. Complete variable domain (other parts from reference TRBV9 and TRBJ2-3): DSGVTQTPKHLITATGQRVTLRCSPRSGDLSVYWYQQSLDQGLQFLIQYYNGEERAKGNILERFSAQQFPDLHSELNLSSLELGDSALYFCASSETGVFRTDTQYFGPGTRLTVL.

The rearrangement uses TRBV19 and TRBJ2-1; D gene unclear. The CDR3 contains 13 residues. Between the trimmed V and J ends, which lost 3 bases and 7 bases, there was a span of 10 bases. The germline gives CDR1 LNHDA, CDR2 SQIVND (reference sequence). The CDR3 bases are TGTGCCAGTAGTATCTTTCATGGGAATGAGCAGTTCTTC. Protein product: CASSIFHGNEQFF. Drawing the rest from reference TRBV19 and TRBJ2-1, the complete variable domain is DGGITQSPKYLFRKEGQNVTLSCEQNLNHDAMYWYRQDPGQGLRLIYYSQIVNDFQKGDIAEGYSVSREKKESFPLTVTSAQKNPTAFYLCASSIFHGNEQFFGPGTRLTVL.

The J gene is TRBJ1-4, the V gene TRBV5-6; TRBD1 aligns across 9 bases. The V gene end was trimmed by 4 bases and the J gene end by 5 bases; junction bases not matched to a gene: 6. Germline V gives CDR1 SGHDT, CDR2 YYEEEE. The CDR3 runs to 15 residues. The CDR3 is CASSVGTGNNEKLFF. The CDR3 bases are TGTGCCAGCAGCGTAGGGACAGGGAACAATGAAAAACTGTTTTTT.

In its sample, this clone was seen once. This may come from a read error, since a much larger clone is one base off. The sample carries other DNA sequences with the same CDR3. V gene TRBV27 combines with J gene TRBJ2-7; 7 bases match TRBD1. J lost 4 bases, V lost 4 bases, and 4 bases had no gene match. The CDR3 has 13 amino acids. CDR1 MNHEY and CDR2 SMNVEV come from the germline V gene (reference sequence). The CDR3 region is CASSWGQTYEQYF. CDR3 in DNA: TGTGCCAGCAGTTGGGGACAGACATACGAGCAGTACTTC.

The rearrangement links TRBV15 to TRBJ2-7; 7 bases map to TRBD1. The CDR3 totals 15 residues. Germline lookup yields CDR1 LNHNV and CDR2 YYDKDF (reference sequence). V lost 7 bases, J lost 0 bases, and 9 bases stayed unmatched. CDR3 region: CATTPDRASSYEQYF. The CDR3 coding sequence is TGTGCCACCACCCCAGACAGGGCAAGCTCCTACGAGCAGTACTTC. The full variable domain, in which reference TRBV15 and TRBJ2-7 provide the parts outside the CDR3, is DAMVIQNPRYQVTQFGKPVTLSCSQTLNHNVMYWYQQKSSQAPKLLFHYYDKDFNNEADTPDNFQSRRPNTSFCFLDIRSPGLGDTAMYLCATTPDRASSYEQYFGPGTRLTVT.

The chain is built from TRBV7-8 and TRBJ2-2; no definite D call. The CDR3 has 17 amino acids. Trimming removed 1 base from V and 0 bases from J, with 12 bases in between. CDR1 SGHVS and CDR2 FQNEAQ come from the germline V gene. CDR3 sequence: CASSLGLTAANTGELFF. CDR3 in DNA: TGTGCCAGCAGCTTAGGGTTAACGGCTGCGAACACCGGGGAGCTGTTTTTT.

The CDR3 DNA reads TGCGCCAGCAGCCAAGATCCCTACGGACAGCCCAATCAGCCCCAGCATTTT. It translates to CASSQDPYGQPNQPQHF. The rearrangement joins TRBV4-1 to TRBJ1-5; D might be TRBD1 (6 bases). Trimming took off 0 bases at V and 3 bases at J, with 15 bases between the two ends. The CDR3 consists of 17 residues. Germline V lookup: CDR1 MGHRA, CDR2 YSYEKL.

The V gene is TRBV27, the J gene TRBJ1-5; the match to TRBD1 covers 11 bases. V lost 8 bases and J lost 8; bases outside the gene matches: 8. Per germline, CDR1 MNHEY and CDR2 SMNVEV (reference sequence). The CDR3 loop spans 14 amino acids. The CDR3 loop reads CASRDRGDWEPQHF. The CDR3 bases are TGTGCCAGCCGGGACAGGGGGGATTGGGAGCCCCAGCATTTT.

This clone was seen a single time. The rearrangement links TRBV28 to TRBJ1-5; maybe TRBD1 (5 bases). The CDR3 runs to 14 residues. In germline, CDR1 is MDHEN, CDR2 SYDVKM. Deletions cut 5 bases from V and 2 bases from J, with 10 bases between. The CDR3 coding sequence is TGTGCCAGCAGTCCGGGACCGCGCAATCAGCCCCAGCATTTT. It yields the protein CASSPGPRNQPQHF.